This passage covers 4 T cell receptor beta chains from one sample sequenced in a study of cytomegalovirus exposure and HLA in healthy donors. Method: immunoSEQ multiplex PCR; TCRdb's copy keeps in-frame clones and lacks some. The sample includes about 140,000 clones, 84% of them seen just once. The sample comprised PBMCs. The receptors shown here come from a woman aged 25 to 39 in good health and CMV-seronegative.

The chain employs TRBV30 and TRBJ1-6; 9 positions match TRBD1. The V segment lost 2 bases and the J segment 7 bases; nucleotides outside the gene matches: 3. This CDR3 spans 14 amino acids. The germline V gene encodes CDR1 GTSNPN and CDR2 SVGIG (reference sequence). This CDR3 is CAWSQGQGNSPLHF. CDR3 bases: TGTGCCTGGAGTCAGGGACAGGGAAATTCACCCCTCCACTTT.

The chain has TRBV2 and TRBJ1-2; D might be TRBD1 (6 bases). CDR1 SNHLY and CDR2 FYNNEI come from the germline V gene. Trimming cost V 8 bases and J 4 bases, with 20 bases left between them. The CDR3 is made up of 15 amino acids. Written as DNA, the CDR3 is TGTGCCAGCTCAGGAAGTATAGGGGGTACCTATGGCTACACCTTC. Amino acids: CASSGSIGGTYGYTF.

The CDR3 spells CASSLSASRSYEQYF. Here the CDR3 DNA reads TGTGCCAGCAGTTTATCCGCGAGTAGATCCTACGAGCAGTACTTC. The rearrangement links TRBV27 to TRBJ2-7; D not resolved. The length of the CDR3 is 15 residues. Germline V CDR1 and CDR2: MNHEY, SMNVEV (reference sequence). Trimming stripped 0 bases from V and 1 base from J, with 10 bases between.

The V and J genes are TRBV19 and TRBJ1-4; TRBD1 is a possible D gene (6 bases). In germline, CDR1 is LNHDA, CDR2 SQIVND (reference sequence). The CDR3 covers 14 residues. The V gene lost 4 bases and the J gene lost 6 bases, with 12 bases spanning the gap. The CDR3 DNA reads TGTGCCAGTAGTAACGGACAGAGCCATGAAAAACTGTTTTTT. Translation: CASSNGQSHEKLFF.